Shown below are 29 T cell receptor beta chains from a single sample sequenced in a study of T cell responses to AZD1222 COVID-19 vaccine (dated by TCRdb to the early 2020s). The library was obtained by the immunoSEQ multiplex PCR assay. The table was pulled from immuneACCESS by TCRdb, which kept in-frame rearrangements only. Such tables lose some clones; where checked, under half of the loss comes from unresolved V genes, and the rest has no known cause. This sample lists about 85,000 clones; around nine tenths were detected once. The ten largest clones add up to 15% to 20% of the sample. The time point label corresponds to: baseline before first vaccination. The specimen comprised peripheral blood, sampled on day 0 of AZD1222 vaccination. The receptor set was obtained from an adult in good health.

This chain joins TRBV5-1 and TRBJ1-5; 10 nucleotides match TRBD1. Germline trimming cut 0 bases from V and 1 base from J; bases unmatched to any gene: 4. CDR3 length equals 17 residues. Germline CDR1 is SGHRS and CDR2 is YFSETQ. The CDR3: CASSLEGGQGSNQPQHF. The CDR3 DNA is TGCGCCAGCAGCTTGGAGGGGGGACAGGGGAGCAATCAGCCCCAGCATTTT. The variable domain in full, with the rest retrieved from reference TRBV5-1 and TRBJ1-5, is KAGVTQTPRYLIKTRGQQVTLSCSPISGHRSVSWYQQTPGQGLQFLFEYFSETQRNKGNFPGRFSGRQFSNSRSEMNVSTLELGDSALYLCASSLEGGQGSNQPQHFGDGTRLSIL.

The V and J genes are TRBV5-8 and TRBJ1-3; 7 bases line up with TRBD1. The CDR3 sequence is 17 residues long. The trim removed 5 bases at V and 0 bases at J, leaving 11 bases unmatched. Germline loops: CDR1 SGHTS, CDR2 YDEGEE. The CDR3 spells CASRVGTAYTSGNTIYF. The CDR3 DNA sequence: TGTGCCAGCAGGGTAGGGACAGCCTATACCTCTGGAAACACCATATATTTT.

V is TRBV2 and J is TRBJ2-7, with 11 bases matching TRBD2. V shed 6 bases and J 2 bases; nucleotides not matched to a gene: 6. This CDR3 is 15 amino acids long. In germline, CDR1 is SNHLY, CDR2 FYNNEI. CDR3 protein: CASSRETSGAYEQYF. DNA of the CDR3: TGTGCCAGCAGCCGAGAGACTAGCGGGGCCTACGAGCAGTACTTC. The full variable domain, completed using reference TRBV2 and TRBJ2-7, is EPEVTQTPSHQVTQMGQEVILRCVPISNHLYFYWYRQILGQKVEFLVSFYNNEISEKSEIFDDQFSVERPDGSNFTLKIRSTKLEDSAMYFCASSRETSGAYEQYFGPGTRLTVT.

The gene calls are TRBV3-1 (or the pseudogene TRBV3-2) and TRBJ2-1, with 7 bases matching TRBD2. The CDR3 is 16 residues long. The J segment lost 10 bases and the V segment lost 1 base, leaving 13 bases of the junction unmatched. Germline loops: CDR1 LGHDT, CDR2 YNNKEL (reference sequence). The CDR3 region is CASSQATSVLPEEQFF. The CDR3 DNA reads TGTGCCAGCAGCCAAGCAACTAGCGTCCTTCCCGAAGAGCAGTTCTTC.

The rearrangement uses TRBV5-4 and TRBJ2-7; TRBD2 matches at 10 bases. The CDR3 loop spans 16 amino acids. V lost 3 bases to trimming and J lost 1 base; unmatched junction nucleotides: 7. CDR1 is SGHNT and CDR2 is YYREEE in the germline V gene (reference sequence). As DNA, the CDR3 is TGTGCCAGCAGCTGGGAGAGAGCGGGAGGGTCCTACGAGCAGTACTTC. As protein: CASSWERAGGSYEQYF.

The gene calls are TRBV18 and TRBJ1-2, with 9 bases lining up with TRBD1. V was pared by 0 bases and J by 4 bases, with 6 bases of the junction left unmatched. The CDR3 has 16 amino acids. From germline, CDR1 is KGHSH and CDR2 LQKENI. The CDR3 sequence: CASSPPRDRVGYGYTF. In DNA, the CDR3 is TGTGCCAGCTCACCACCGAGGGACAGGGTCGGCTATGGCTACACCTTC.

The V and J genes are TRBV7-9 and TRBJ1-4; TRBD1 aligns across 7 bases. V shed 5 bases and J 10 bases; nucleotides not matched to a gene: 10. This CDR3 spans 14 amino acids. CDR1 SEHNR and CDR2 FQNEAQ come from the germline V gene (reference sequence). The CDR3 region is CASSLPGQRAKLFF. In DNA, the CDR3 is TGTGCCAGCAGCCTTCCGGGACAGAGGGCAAAACTGTTTTTT.

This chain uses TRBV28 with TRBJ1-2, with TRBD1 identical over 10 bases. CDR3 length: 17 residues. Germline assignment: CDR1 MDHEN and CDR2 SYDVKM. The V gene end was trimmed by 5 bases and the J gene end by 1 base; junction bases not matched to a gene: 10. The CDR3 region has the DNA TGTGCCAGCAGTGTCCCGGGACAGGGGTTACTTAACTATGGCTACACCTTC. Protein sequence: CASSVPGQGLLNYGYTF.

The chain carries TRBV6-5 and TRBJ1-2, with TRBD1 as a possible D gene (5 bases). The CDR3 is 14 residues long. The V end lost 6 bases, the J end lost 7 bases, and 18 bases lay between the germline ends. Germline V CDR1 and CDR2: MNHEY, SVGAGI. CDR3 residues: CASRVAGGNGGYTF. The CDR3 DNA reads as TGTGCCAGCAGGGTCGCGGGGGGTAATGGTGGCTACACCTTC.

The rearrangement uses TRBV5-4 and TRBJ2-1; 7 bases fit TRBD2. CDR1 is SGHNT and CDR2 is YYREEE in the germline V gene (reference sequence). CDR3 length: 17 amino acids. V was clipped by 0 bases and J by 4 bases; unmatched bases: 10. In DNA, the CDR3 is TGTGCCAGCAGCTTGGTTGCGGGAGCGGGGATATACAATGAGCAGTTCTTC. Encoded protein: CASSLVAGAGIYNEQFF.

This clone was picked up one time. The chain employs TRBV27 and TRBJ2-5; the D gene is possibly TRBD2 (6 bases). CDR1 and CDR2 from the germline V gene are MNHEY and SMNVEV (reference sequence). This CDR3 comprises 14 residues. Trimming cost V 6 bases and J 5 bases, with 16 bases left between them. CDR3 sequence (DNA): TGTGCCAGCAGGAGGAGGGTAGGGTGGGAGACCCAGTACTTC. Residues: CASRRRVGWETQYF.

DNA of the CDR3: TGTGCCAGCAGCTGGGGGGCTAAGAGTGACTATGGCTACACCTTC. Protein product: CASSWGAKSDYGYTF. The gene calls are TRBV5-4 and TRBJ1-2; D perhaps matches TRBD1 (6 bases). The CDR3 is made up of 15 amino acids. The germline CDR1 and CDR2 sequences are SGHNT and YYREEE (reference sequence). Trimming left V 3 bases short and J 3 bases short, with 15 bases between.

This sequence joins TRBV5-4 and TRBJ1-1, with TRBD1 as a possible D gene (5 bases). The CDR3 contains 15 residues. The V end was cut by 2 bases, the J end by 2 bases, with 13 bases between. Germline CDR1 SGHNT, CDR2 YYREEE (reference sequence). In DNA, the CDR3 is TGTGCCAGCAGCTTTGGGGGGTTCCTTAACACTGAAGCTTTCTTT. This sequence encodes CASSFGGFLNTEAFF.

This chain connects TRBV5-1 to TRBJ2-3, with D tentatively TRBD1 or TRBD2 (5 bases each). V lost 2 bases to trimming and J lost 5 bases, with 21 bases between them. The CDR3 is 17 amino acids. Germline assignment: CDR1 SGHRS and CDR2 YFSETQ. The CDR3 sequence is CASSLLPTGVGKDTQYF. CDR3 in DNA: TGCGCCAGCAGCTTACTACCTACAGGTGTCGGGAAAGATACGCAGTATTTT.

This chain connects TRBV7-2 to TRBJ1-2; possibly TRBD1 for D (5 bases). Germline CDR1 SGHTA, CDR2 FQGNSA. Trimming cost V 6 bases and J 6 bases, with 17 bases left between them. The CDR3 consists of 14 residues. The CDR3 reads CASSLGVTPHGYTF. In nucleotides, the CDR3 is TGTGCCAGCAGTCTAGGGGTGACACCTCATGGCTACACCTTC.

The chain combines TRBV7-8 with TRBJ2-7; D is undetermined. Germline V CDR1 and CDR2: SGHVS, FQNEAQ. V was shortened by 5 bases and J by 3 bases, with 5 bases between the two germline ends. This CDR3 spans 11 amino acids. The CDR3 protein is CASSTNYEQYF. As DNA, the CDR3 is TGTGCCAGCAGCACAAACTACGAGCAGTACTTC.

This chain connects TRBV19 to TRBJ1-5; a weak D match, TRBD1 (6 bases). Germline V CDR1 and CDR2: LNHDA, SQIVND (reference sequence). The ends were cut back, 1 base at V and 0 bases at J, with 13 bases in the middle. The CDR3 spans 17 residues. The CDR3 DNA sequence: TGTGCCAGTAGTATAGCCAGGGGACTTTATAGCAATCAGCCCCAGCATTTT. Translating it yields CASSIARGLYSNQPQHF.

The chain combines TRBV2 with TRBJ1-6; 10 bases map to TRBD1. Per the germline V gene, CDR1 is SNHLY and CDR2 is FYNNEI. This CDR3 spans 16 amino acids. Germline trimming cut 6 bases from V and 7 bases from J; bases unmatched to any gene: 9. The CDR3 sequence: CASSAVRGQGNSPLHF. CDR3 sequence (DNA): TGTGCCAGCAGCGCTGTCCGGGGACAGGGGAATTCACCCCTCCACTTT. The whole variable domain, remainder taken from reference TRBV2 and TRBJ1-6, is EPEVTQTPSHQVTQMGQEVILRCVPISNHLYFYWYRQILGQKVEFLVSFYNNEISEKSEIFDDQFSVERPDGSNFTLKIRSTKLEDSAMYFCASSAVRGQGNSPLHFGNGTRLTVT.

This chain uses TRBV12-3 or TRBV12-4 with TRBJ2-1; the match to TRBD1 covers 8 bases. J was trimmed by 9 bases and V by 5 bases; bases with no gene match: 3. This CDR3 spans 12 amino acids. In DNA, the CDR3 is TGTGCCAGCAGTCCCAGGGGGCCTGAGCAGTTCTTC. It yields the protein CASSPRGPEQFF.

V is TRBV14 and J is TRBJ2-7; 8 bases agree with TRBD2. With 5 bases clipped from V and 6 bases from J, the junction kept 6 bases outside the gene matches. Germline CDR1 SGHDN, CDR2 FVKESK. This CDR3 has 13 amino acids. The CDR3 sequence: CASSKRGTSEQYF. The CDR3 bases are TGTGCCAGCAGCAAACGTGGGACTAGCGAGCAGTACTTC.

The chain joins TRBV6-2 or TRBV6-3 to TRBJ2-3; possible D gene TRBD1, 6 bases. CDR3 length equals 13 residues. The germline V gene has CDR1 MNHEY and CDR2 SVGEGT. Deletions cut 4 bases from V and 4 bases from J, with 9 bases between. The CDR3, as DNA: TGTGCCAGCAGTTTACAGGGCGCAGATACGCAGTATTTT. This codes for CASSLQGADTQYF.

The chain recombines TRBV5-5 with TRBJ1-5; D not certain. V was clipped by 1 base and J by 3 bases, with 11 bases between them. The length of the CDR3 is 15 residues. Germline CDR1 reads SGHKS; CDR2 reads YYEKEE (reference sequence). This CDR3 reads CASSLLGNINQPQHF. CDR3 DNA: TGTGCCAGCAGCTTGTTAGGTAATATCAATCAGCCCCAGCATTTT.

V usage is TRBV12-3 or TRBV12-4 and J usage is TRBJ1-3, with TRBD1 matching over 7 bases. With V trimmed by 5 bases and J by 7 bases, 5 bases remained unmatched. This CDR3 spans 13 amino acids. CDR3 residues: CASSPQGVNTIYF. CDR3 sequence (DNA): TGTGCCAGCAGTCCGCAGGGGGTTAACACCATATATTTT.

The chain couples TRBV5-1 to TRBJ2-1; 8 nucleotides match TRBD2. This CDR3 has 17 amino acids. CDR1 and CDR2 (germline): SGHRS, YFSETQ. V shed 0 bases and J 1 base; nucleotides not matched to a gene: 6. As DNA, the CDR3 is TGCGCCAGCAGCTTGGTCTCAAGCGGGAGTTCCTACAATGAGCAGTTCTTC. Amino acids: CASSLVSSGSSYNEQFF. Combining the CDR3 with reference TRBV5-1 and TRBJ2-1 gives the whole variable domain KAGVTQTPRYLIKTRGQQVTLSCSPISGHRSVSWYQQTPGQGLQFLFEYFSETQRNKGNFPGRFSGRQFSNSRSEMNVSTLELGDSALYLCASSLVSSGSSYNEQFFGPGTRLTVL.

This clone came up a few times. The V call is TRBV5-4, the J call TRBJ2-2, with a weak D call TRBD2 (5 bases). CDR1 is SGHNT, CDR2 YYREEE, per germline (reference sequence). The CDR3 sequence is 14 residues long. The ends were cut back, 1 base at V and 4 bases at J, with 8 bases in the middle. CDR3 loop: CASSLRGITGELFF. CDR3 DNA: TGTGCCAGCAGCTTGAGAGGGATCACCGGGGAGCTGTTTTTT.

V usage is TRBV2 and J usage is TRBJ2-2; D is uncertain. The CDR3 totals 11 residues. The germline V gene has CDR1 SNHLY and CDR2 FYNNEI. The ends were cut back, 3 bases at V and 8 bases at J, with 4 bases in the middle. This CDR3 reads CASSEGGELFF. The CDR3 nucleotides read TGTGCCAGCAGTGAGGGTGGGGAGCTGTTTTTT.

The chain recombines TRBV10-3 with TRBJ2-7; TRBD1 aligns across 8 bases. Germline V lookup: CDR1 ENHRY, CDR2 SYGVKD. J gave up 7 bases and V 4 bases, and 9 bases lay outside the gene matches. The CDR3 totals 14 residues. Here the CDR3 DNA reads TGTGCCATCAGTGGGCAGGGGGCCGTGGGAGAGCAGTACTTC. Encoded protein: CAISGQGAVGEQYF.

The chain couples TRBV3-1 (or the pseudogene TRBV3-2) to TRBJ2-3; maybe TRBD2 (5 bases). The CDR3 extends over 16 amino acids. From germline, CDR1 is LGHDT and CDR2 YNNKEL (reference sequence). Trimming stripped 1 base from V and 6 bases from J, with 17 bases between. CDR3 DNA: TGTGCCAGCAGCCAAGCTTTGCGGCTAGCACCCGATACGCAGTATTTT. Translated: CASSQALRLAPDTQYF.

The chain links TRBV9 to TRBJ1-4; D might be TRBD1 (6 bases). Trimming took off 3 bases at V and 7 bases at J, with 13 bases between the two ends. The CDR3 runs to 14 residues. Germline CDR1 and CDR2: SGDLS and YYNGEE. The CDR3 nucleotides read TGTGCCAGCAGCGCCCCCCGGACAGCTGAAAAACTGTTTTTT. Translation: CASSAPRTAEKLFF. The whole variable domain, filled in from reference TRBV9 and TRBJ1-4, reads DSGVTQTPKHLITATGQRVTLRCSPRSGDLSVYWYQQSLDQGLQFLIQYYNGEERAKGNILERFSAQQFPDLHSELNLSSLELGDSALYFCASSAPRTAEKLFFGSGTQLSVL.